This T cell receptor beta chain is drawn from a study of monozygotic twins with inflammatory bowel disease. The study's findings and limits: The data did not back a single strong IBD-associated clonotype or signal. Clonotype overlap with others was lower in IBD patients than in healthy twins, a difference that was greatest with disease activity.

Donors each gave around 2.3 ml of blood. Each UMI harboured a 6-nucleotide sample barcode and was appended via template switching. TCRdb re-analyzed the 5' RACE reads; it lists each CDR3 protein once, without DNA. This sample's clone table lists about 380,000 distinct CDR3 sequences. On this clonotype itself: Its target is not known.

Sequenced material: blood. The receptor comes from a human donor with ulcerative colitis or Crohn's disease, or a healthy co-twin of an affected twin (not recorded which).

The CDR3 is CASSKDGASYEQYF. J is TRBJ2-7 and V is TRBV2; the D call of TRBD1 rests on TCRdb alone, since no DNA is present to check it. The CDR3 sequence is 14 residues long. Per germline, CDR1 SNHLY and CDR2 FYNNEI.